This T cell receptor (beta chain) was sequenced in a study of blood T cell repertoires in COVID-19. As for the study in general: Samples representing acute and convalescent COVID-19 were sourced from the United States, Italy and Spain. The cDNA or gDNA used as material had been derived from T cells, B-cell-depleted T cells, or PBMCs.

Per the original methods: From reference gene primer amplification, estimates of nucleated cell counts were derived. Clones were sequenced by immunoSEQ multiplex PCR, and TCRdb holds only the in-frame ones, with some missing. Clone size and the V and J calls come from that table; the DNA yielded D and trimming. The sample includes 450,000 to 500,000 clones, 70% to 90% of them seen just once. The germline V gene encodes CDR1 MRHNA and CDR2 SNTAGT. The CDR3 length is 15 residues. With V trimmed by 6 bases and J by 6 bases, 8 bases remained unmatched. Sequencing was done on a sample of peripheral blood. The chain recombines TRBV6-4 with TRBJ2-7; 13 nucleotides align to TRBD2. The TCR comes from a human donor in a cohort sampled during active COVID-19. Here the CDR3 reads CASSPGLAGVGEQYF. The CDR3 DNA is TGTGCCAGCAGCCCTGGACTAGCGGGAGTAGGCGAGCAGTACTTC.